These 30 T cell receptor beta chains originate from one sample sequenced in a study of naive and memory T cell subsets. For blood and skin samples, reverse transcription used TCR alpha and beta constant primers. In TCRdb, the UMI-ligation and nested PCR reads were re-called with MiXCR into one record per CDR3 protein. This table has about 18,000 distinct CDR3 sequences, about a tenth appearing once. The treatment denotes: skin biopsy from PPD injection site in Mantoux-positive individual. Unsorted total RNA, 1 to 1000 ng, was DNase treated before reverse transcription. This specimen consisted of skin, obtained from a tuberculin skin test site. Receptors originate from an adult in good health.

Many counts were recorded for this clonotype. CDR3: CASSTSTGGLYNEQFF. CDR3 DNA: TGTGCCAGCAGCACATCCACGGGGGGGCTTTACAATGAGCAGTTCTTC. The chain links TRBV7-2 to TRBJ2-1, with 8 bases that match TRBD2. This CDR3 has 16 amino acids. Germline V gene data show CDR1 as SGHTA and CDR2 as FQGNSA. Losses at the gene ends were 5 bases for V and 4 bases for J; bases not matched to a gene: 10.

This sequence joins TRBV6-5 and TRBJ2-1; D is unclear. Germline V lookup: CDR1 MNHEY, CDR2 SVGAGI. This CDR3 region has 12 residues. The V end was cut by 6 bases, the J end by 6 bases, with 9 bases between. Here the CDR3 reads CASSHPGNEQFF. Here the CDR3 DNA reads TGTGCCAGCAGCCACCCGGGCAATGAGCAGTTCTTC.

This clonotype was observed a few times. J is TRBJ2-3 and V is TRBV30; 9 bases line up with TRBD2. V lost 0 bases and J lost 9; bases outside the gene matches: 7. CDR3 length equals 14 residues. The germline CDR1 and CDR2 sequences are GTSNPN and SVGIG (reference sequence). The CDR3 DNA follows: TGTGCCTGGAGTGTACTAGCGGGTAGTGGCACGCAGTATTTT. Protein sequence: CAWSVLAGSGTQYF.

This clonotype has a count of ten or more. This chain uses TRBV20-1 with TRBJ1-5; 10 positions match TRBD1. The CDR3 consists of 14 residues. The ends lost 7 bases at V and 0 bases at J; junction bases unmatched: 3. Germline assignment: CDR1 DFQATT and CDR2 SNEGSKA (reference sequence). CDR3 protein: CSGDRGLSNQPQHF. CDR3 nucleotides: TGCAGTGGAGACAGGGGGCTTAGCAATCAGCCCCAGCATTTT.

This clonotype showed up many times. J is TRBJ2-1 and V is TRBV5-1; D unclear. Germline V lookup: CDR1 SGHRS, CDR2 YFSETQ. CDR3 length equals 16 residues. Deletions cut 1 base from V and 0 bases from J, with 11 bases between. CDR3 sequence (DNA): TGCGCCAGCAGCTTGCTAAAGAGTAGCTCCTACAATGAGCAGTTCTTC. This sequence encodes CASSLLKSSSYNEQFF.

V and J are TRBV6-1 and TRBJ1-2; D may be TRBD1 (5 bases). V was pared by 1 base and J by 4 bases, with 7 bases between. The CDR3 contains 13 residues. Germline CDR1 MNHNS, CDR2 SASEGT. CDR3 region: CASSEGGTYGYTF. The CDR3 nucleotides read TGTGCCAGCAGTGAAGGGGGGACCTATGGCTACACCTTC.

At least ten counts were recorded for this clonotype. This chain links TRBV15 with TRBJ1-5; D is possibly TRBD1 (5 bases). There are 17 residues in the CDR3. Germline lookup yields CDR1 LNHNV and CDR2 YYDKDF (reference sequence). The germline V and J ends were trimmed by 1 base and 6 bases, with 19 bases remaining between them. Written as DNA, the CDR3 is TGTGCCACCAGCAGAGGGGACGGCTTGGGTTTGGGTCAGCCCCAGCATTTT. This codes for CATSRGDGLGLGQPQHF.

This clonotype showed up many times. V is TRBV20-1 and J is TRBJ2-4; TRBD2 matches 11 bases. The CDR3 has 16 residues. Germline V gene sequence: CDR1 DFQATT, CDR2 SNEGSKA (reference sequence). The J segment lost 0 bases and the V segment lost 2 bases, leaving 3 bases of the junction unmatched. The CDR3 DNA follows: TGCAGTGCTAGACTAGCGGGAGGACAAGCCAAAAACATTCAGTACTTC. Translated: CSARLAGGQAKNIQYF.

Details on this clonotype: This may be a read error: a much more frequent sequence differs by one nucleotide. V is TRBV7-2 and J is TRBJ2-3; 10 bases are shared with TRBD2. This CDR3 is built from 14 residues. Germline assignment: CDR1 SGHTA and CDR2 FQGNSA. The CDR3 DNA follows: TGTGACAGCAGCTTAGGTAGCGGGGGGTGGCCGCAGTATTTT. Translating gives CDSSLGSGGWPQYF.

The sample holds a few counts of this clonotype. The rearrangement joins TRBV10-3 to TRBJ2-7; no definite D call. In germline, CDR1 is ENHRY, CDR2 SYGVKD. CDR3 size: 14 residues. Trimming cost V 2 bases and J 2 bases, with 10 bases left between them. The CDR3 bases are TGTGCCATCAGTGAGGGGGAAAGACCCTACGAGCAGTACTTC. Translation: CAISEGERPYEQYF.

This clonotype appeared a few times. The CDR3 sequence: CASSWETGVMYF. The CDR3 DNA reads as TGTGCCAGCAGTTGGGAAACAGGGGTTATGTACTTC. The chain joins TRBV6-6 to TRBJ2-5; 7 bases agree with TRBD1. The germline V gene has CDR1 MNHNY and CDR2 SVGAGI (reference sequence). The junction had 9 bases not matched to a gene; V was cut back by 4 bases and J by 13 bases. The CDR3 has 12 amino acids.

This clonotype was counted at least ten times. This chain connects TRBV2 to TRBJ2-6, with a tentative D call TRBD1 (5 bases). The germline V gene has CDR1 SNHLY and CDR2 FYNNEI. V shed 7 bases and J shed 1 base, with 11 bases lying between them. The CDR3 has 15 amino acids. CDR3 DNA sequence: TGTGCCAGCATCGCAGGGTTTTCTGGGGCCAACGTCCTGACTTTC. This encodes CASIAGFSGANVLTF.

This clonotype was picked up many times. The CDR3 bases are TGTGCCAGCAGCTCCTCGAACGGAATCTGGCTCTATGGCTACACCTTC. This codes for CASSSSNGIWLYGYTF. The V gene is TRBV27, the J gene TRBJ1-2; D gene unclear. V was trimmed by 6 bases and J by 4 bases, leaving 21 bases between them. Germline V gene sequence: CDR1 MNHEY, CDR2 SMNVEV (reference sequence). The CDR3 has 16 residues.

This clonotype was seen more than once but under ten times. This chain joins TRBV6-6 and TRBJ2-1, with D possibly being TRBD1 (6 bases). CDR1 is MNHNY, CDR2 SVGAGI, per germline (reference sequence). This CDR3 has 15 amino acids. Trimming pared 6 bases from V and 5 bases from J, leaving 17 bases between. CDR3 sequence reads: CASRNRELSNNEQFF. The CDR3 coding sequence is TGTGCCAGCAGAAACAGGGAACTTAGCAACAATGAGCAGTTCTTC.

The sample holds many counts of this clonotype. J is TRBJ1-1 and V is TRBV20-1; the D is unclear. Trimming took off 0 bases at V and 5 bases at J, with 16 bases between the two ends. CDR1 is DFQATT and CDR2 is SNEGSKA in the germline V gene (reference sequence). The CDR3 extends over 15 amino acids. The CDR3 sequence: CSARDRISYETEAFF. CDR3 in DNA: TGCAGTGCTAGAGATAGGATCTCCTATGAGACTGAAGCTTTCTTT.

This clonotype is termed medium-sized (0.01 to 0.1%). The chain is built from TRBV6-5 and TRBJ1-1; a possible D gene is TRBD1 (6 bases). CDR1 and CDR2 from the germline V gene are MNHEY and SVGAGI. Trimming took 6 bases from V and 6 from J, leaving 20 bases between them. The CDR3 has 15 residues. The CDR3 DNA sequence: TGTGCCAGCAGAGAGGCTACAGGGCGGTGGGCTGAAGCTTTCTTT. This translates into CASREATGRWAEAFF.

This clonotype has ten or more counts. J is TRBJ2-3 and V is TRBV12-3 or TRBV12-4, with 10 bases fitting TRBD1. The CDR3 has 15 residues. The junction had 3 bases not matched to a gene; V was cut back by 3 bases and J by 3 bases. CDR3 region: CASSLGTGDTDTQYF. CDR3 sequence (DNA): TGTGCCAGCAGTTTGGGGACAGGGGATACAGATACGCAGTATTTT.

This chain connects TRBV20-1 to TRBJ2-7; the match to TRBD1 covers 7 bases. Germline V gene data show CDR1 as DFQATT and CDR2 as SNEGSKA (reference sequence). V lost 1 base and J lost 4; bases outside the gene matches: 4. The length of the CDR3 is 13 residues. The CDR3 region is CSARGTGSYEQYF. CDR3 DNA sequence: TGCAGTGCTAGAGGGACAGGCTCGTACGAGCAGTACTTC.

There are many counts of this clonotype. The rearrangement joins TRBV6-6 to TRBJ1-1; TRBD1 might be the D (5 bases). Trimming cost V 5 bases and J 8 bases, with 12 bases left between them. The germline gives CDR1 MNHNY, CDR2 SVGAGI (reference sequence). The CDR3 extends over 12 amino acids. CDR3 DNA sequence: TGTGCCAGCAGTCTCACAGGTCGGGAAGCTTTCTTT. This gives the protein CASSLTGREAFF.

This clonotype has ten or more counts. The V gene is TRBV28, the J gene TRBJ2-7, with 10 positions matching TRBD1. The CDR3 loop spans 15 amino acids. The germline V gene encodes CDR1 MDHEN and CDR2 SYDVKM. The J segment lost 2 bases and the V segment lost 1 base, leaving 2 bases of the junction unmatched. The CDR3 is CASSLLGQGAYEQYF. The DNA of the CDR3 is TGTGCCAGCAGTTTATTAGGACAGGGGGCCTACGAGCAGTACTTC.

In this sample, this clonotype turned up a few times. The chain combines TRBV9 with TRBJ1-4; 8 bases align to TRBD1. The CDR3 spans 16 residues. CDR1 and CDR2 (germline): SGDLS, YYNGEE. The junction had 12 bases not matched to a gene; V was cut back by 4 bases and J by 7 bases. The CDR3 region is CASSIRQGSGLEKLFF. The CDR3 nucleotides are TGTGCCAGCAGCATCAGACAGGGGTCCGGGCTTGAAAAACTGTTTTTT. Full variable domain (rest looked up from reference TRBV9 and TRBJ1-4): DSGVTQTPKHLITATGQRVTLRCSPRSGDLSVYWYQQSLDQGLQFLIQYYNGEERAKGNILERFSAQQFPDLHSELNLSSLELGDSALYFCASSIRQGSGLEKLFFGSGTQLSVL.

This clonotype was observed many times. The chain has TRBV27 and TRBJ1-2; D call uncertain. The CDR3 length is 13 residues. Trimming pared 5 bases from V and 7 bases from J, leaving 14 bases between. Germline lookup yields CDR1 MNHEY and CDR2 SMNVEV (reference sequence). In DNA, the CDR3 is TGTGCCAGCAGTCCATCTCGGTCGGGTGGCTACACCTTC. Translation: CASSPSRSGGYTF.

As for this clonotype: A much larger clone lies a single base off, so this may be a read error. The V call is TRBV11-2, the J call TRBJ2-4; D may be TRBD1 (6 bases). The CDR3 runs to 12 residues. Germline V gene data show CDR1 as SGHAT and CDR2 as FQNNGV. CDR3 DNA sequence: TGTGCCAGCAGCCATGAAGGGGACATTCTGTACTTC. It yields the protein CASSHEGDILYF.

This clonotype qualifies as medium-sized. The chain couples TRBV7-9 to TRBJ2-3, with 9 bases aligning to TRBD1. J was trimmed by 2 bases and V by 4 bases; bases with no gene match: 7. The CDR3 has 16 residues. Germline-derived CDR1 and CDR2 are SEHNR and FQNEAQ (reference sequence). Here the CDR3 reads CASSWPRTGDTDTQYF. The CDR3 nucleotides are TGTGCCAGCAGCTGGCCGAGGACAGGGGACACAGATACGCAGTATTTT. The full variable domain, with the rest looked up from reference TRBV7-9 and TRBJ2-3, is DTGVSQNPRHKITKRGQNVTFRCDPISEHNRLYWYRQTLGQGPEFLTYFQNEAQLEKSRLLSDRFSAERPKGSFSTLEIQRTEQGDSAMYLCASSWPRTGDTDTQYFGPGTRLTVL.

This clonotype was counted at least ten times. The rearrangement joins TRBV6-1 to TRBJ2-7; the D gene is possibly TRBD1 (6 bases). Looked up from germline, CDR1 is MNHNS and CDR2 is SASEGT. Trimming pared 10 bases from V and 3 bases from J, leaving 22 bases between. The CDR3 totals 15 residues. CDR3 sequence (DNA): TGTGCCATCAATACGGCGCCGGGACATCACTACGAGCAGTACTTC. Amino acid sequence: CAINTAPGHHYEQYF.

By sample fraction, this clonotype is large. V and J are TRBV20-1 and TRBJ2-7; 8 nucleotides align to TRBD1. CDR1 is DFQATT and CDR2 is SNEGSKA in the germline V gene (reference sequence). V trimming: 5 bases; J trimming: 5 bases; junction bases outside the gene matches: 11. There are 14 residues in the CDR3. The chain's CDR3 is CSASPFQGADEQYF. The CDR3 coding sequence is TGCAGTGCTTCCCCTTTTCAGGGGGCGGACGAGCAGTACTTC.

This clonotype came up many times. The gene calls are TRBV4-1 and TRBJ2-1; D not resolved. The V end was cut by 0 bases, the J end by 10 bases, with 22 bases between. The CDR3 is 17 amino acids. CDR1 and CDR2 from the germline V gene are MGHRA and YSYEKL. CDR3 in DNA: TGCGCCAGCAGCCAAGAGTTCCGTATGGGCCACAATGAGGAGCAGTTCTTC. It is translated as CASSQEFRMGHNEEQFF.

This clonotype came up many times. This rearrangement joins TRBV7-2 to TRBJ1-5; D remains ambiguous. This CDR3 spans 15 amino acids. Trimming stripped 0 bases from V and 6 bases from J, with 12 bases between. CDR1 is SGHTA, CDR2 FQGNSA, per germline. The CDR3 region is CASSLAPEAGQPQHF. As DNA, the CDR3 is TGTGCCAGCAGCTTAGCCCCCGAGGCGGGTCAGCCCCAGCATTTT.

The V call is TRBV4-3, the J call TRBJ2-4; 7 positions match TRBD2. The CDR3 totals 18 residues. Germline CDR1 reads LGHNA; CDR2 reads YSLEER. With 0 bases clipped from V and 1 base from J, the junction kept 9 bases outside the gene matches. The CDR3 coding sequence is TGCGCCAGCAGCCAAGAAGGGGAGAGCGGGGTGGCCAAAAACATTCAGTACTTC. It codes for CASSQEGESGVAKNIQYF.

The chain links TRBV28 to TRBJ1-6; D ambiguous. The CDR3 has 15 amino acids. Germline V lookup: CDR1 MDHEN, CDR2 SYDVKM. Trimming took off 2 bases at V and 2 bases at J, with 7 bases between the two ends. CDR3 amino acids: CASSLSGPYNSPLHF. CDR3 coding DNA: TGTGCCAGCAGTTTAAGCGGCCCCTATAATTCACCCCTCCACTTT.